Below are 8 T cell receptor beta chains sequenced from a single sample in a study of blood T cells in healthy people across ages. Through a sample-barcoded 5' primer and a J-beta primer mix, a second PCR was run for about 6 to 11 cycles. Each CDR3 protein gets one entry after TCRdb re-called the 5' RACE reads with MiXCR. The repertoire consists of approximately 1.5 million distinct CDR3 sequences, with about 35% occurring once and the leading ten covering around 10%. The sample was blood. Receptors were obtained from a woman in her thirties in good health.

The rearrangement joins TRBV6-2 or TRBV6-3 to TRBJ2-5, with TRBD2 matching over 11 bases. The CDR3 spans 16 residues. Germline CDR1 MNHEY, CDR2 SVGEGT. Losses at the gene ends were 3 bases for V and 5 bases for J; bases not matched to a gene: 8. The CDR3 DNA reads TGTGCCAGCAGTTATTCGGGACTAGCGGTACGGGAGACCCAGTACTTC. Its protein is CASSYSGLAVRETQYF.

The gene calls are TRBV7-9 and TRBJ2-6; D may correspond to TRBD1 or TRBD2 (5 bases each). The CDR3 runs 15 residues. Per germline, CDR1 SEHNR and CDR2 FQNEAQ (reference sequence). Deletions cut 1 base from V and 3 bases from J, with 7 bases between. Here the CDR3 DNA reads TGTGCCAGCAGCTTAGTGGGGGTTGGGGCCAACGTCCTGACTTTC. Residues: CASSLVGVGANVLTF. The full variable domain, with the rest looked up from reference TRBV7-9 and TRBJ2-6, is DTGVSQNPRHKITKRGQNVTFRCDPISEHNRLYWYRQTLGQGPEFLTYFQNEAQLEKSRLLSDRFSAERPKGSFSTLEIQRTEQGDSAMYLCASSLVGVGANVLTFGAGSRLTVL.

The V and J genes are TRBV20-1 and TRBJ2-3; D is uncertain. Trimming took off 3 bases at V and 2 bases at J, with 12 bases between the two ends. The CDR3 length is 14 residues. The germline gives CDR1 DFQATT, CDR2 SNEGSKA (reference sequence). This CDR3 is CSARRQPITDTQYF. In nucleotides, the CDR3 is TGCAGTGCTAGGAGGCAGCCTATCACAGATACGCAGTATTTT.

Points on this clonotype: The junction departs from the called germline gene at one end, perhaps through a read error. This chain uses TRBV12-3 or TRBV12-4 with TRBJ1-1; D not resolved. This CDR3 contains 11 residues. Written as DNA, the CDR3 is TGTGCCAGCAGTTTCGGGATCGAAGCTTCCTTT. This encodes CASSFGIEASF.

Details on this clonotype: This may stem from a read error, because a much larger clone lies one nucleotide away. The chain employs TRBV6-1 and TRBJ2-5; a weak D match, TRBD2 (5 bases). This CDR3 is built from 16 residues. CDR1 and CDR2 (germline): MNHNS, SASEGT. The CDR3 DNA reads TGTGCCGGCAGTGGGCGGGTGGCGGCGGCGCAAGAGACCCAGTACTTC. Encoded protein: CAGSGRVAAAQETQYF.

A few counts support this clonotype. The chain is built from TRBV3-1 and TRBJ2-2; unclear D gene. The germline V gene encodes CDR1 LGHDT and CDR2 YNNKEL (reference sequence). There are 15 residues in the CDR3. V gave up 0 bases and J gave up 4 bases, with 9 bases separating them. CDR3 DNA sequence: TGTGCCAGCAGCCAAGATCTTAGCACCACCGGGGAGCTGTTTTTT. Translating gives CASSQDLSTTGELFF. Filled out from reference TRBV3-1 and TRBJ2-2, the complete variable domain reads DTAVSQTPKYLVTQMGNDKSIKCEQNLGHDTMYWYKQDSKKFLKIMFSYNNKELIINETVPNRFSPKSPDKAHLNLHINSLELGDSAVYFCASSQDLSTTGELFFGEGSRLTVL.

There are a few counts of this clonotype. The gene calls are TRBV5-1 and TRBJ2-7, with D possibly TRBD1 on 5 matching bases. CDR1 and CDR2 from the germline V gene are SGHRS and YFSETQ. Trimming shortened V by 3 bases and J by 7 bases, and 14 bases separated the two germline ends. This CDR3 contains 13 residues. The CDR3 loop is CASSYTPRAEQYF. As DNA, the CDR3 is TGCGCCAGCAGCTATACTCCCAGGGCGGAGCAGTACTTC.

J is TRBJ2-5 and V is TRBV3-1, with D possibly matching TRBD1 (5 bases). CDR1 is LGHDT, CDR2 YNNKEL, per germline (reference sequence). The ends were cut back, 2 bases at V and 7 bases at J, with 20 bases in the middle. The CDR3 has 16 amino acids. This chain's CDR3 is CASSQLRGQGRATQYF. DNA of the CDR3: TGTGCCAGCAGCCAACTTAGAGGTCAGGGTAGGGCGACCCAGTACTTC.